These 5 T cell receptor beta chains were sequenced from one sample in a study of shared clonotypes between healthy human individuals. Produced via immunoSEQ multiplex PCR; TCRdb's table is partial and in-frame only. The sample lists about 2 million clones; approximately 94% were seen once. CD8 cells classed as naive were CD45RO-negative and positively selected for CCR7, excluding terminally differentiated effector memory CD45RA+ cells. Material for sequencing was naive CD8+ T cells sorted from blood. These receptors originate from a young man in good health.

The genes are TRBV5-7 and TRBJ2-7; no clear D. TRBV5-7 falls under the ORF class, with uncertain function. The CDR3 is 14 residues long. Trimming took off 5 bases at V and 0 bases at J, with 12 bases between the two ends. The CDR3 coding sequence is TGTGCCAGCAGTCCCCCGCCATTCTCCTACGAGCAGTACTTC. Translating it yields CASSPPPFSYEQYF.

The chain uses TRBV27 and TRBJ2-3, with D uncertain. CDR3 length: 16 residues. V shed 3 bases and J shed 2 bases, with 15 bases lying between them. Germline values: CDR1 MNHEY, CDR2 SMNVEV (reference sequence). In DNA form, the CDR3 reads TGTGCCAGCAGTTTTTTAGGGTTGGCGGCCACAGATACGCAGTATTTT. It translates to CASSFLGLAATDTQYF.

This clone was found once. The chain carries TRBV6-5 and TRBJ1-6, with D possibly being TRBD1 (6 bases). V was pared by 0 bases and J by 7 bases, with 10 bases between. Germline CDR1 MNHEY, CDR2 SVGAGI. This CDR3 is built from 15 residues. The CDR3 DNA reads as TGTGCCAGCAGTTACTCCCAGGGGCAGAATTCACCCCTCCACTTT. This sequence encodes CASSYSQGQNSPLHF.

The chain is built from TRBV11-2 and TRBJ2-7, with 13 positions matching TRBD2. The CDR3 loop spans 15 amino acids. CDR1 and CDR2 (germline): SGHAT, FQNNGV. Losses at the gene ends were 6 bases for V and 2 bases for J; bases not matched to a gene: 4. DNA of the CDR3: TGTGCCAGCAGACCTGGGACTAGCGGGACCTACGAGCAGTACTTC. Protein product: CASRPGTSGTYEQYF.

The chain links TRBV7-9 to TRBJ2-7, with 13 bases matching TRBD2. CDR3 length: 15 residues. V shed 8 bases and J 3 bases; nucleotides not matched to a gene: 7. In germline, CDR1 is SEHNR, CDR2 FQNEAQ (reference sequence). This CDR3 is CASDKGLAGFYEQYF. The CDR3, as DNA: TGTGCCAGCGACAAGGGACTAGCGGGGTTCTACGAGCAGTACTTC.